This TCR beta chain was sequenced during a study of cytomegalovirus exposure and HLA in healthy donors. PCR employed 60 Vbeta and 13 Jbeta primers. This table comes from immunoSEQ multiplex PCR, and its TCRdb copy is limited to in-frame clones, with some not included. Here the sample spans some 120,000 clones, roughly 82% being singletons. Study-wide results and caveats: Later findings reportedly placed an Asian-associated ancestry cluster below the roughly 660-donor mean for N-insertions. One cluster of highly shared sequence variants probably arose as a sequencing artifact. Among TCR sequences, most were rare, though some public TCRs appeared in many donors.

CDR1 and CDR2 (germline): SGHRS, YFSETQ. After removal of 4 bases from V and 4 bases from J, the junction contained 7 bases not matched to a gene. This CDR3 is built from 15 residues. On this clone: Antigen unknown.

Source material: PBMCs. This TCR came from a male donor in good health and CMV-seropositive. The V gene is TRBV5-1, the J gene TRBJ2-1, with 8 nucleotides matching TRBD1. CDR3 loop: CASSVDRANYNEQFF. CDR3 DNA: TGCGCCAGCAGCGTGGACAGGGCAAATTACAATGAGCAGTTCTTC.